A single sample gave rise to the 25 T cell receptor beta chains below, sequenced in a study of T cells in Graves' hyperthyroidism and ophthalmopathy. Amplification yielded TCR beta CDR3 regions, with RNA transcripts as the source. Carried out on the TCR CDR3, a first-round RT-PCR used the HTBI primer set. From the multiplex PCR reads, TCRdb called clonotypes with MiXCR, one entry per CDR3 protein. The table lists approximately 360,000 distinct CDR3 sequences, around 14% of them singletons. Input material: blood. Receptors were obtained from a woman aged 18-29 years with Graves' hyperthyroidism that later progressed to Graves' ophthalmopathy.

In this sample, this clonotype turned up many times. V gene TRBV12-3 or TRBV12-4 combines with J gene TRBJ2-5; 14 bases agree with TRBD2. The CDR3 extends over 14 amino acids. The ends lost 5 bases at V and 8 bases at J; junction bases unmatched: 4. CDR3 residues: CASSPGTSGSTQYF. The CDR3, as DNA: TGTGCCAGCAGTCCCGGGACTAGCGGGAGTACCCAGTACTTC.

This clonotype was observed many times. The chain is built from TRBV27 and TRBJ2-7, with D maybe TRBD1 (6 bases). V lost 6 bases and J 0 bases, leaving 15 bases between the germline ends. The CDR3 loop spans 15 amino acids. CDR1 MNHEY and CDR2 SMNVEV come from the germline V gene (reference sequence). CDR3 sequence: CASRLTGRSSYEQYF. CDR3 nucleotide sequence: TGTGCCAGCAGACTTACAGGGAGAAGCTCCTACGAGCAGTACTTC.

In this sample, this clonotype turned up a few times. In nucleotides, the CDR3 is TGTGCCAGCAGTCTTACACCAGGAACACCCCTCCACTTT. It encodes CASSLTPGTPLHF. V gene TRBV27 combines with J gene TRBJ1-6, with unresolved D. The germline V gene encodes CDR1 MNHEY and CDR2 SMNVEV (reference sequence). The V gene lost 5 bases and the J gene lost 11 bases, with 13 bases spanning the gap. The CDR3 extends over 13 amino acids.

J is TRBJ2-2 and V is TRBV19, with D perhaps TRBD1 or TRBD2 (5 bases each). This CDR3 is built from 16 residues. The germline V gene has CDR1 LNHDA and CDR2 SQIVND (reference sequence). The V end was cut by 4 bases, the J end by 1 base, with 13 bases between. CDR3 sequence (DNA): TGTGCCAGTAGTAGGGGGAGAGGGTGGAACACCGGGGAGCTGTTTTTT. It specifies CASSRGRGWNTGELFF. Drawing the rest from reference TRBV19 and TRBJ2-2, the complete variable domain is DGGITQSPKYLFRKEGQNVTLSCEQNLNHDAMYWYRQDPGQGLRLIYYSQIVNDFQKGDIAEGYSVSREKKESFPLTVTSAQKNPTAFYLCASSRGRGWNTGELFFGEGSRLTVL.

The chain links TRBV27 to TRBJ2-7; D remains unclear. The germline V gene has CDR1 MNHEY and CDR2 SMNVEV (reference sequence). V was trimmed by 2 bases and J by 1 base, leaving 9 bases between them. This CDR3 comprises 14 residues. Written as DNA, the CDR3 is TGTGCCAGCAGTTTACGGCCGGAGTCCTACGAGCAGTACTTC. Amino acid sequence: CASSLRPESYEQYF.

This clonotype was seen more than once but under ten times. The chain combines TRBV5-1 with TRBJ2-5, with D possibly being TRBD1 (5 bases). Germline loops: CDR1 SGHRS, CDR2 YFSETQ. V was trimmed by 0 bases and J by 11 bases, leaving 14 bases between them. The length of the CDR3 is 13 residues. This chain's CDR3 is CASSLVTRGKQYF. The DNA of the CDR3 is TGCGCCAGCAGCTTGGTGACAAGGGGTAAACAGTACTTC.

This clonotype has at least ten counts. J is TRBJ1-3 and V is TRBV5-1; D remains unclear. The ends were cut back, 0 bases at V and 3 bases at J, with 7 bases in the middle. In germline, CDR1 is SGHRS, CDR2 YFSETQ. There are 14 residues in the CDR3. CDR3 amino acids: CASSLAGYGNTIYF. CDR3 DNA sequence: TGCGCCAGCAGCTTGGCGGGTTATGGAAACACCATATATTTT.

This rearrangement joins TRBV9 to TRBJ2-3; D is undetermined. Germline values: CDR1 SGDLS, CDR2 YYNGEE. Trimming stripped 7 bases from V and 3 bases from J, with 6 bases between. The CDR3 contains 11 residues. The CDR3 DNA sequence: TGTGCCAGCGAGGATACAGATACGCAGTATTTT. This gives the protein CASEDTDTQYF.

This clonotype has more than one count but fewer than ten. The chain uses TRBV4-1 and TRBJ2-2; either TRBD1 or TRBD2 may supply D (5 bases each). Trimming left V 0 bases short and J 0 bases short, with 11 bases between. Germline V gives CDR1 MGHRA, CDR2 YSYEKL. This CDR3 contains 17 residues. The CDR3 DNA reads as TGCGCCAGCAGCCAAGAGAGGGGCAGCGCGAACACCGGGGAGCTGTTTTTT. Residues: CASSQERGSANTGELFF.

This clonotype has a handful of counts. The CDR3 sequence: CASSQALSHFDEQFF. The CDR3 nucleotides read TGCGCCAGCAGCCAAGCCCTGTCCCACTTCGATGAGCAGTTCTTC. The V gene is TRBV4-3, the J gene TRBJ2-1; D uncertain. The CDR3 runs 15 residues. Germline V lookup: CDR1 LGHNA, CDR2 YSLEER. V lost 1 base to trimming and J lost 8 bases, with 15 bases between them.

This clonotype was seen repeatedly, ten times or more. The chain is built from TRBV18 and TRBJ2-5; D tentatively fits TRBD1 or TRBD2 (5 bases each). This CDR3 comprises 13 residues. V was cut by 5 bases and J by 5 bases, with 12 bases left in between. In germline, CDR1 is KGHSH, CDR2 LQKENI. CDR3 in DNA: TGTGCCAGCTCAGGAGACAGAGGGGAGACCCAGTACTTC. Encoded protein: CASSGDRGETQYF.

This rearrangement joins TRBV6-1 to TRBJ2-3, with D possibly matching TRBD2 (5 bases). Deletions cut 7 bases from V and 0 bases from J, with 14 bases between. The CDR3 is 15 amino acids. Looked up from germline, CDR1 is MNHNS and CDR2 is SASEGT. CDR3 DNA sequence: TGTGCCAGCATTTTTGGACTGCATAGCACAGATACGCAGTATTTT. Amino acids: CASIFGLHSTDTQYF.

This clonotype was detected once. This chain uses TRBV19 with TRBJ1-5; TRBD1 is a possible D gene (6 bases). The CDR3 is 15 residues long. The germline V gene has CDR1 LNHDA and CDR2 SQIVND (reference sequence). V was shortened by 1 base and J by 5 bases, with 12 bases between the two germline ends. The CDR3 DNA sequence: TGTGCCAGTAGTATAGTGAACAGGGCGGATCAGCCCCAGCATTTT. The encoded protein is CASSIVNRADQPQHF.

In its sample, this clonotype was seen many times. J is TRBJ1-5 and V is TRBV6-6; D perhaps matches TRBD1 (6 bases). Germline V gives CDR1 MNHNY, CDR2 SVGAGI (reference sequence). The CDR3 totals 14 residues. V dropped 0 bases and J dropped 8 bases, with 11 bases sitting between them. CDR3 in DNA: TGTGCCAGCAGTTACTCCAGGGGATCCGAGCCCCAGCATTTT. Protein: CASSYSRGSEPQHF.

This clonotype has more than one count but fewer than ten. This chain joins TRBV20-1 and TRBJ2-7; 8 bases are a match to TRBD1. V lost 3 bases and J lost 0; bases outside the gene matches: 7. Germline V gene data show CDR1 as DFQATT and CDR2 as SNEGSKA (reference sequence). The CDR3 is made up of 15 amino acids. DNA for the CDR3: TGCAGTGCTAGCCCGACAGGGGCCAGCTCCTACGAGCAGTACTTC. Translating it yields CSASPTGASSYEQYF.

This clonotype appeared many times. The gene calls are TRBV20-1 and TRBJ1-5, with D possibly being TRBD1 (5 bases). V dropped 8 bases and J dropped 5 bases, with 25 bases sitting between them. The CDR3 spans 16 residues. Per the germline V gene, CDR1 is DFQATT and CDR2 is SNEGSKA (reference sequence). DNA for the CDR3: TGCAGTCCCTCCGATACCGCGGGCCCCAGGGATCAGCCCCAGCATTTT. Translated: CSPSDTAGPRDQPQHF.

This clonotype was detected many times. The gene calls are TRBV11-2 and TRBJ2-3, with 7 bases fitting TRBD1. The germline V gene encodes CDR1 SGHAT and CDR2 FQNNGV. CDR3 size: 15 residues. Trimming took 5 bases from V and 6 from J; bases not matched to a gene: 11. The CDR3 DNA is TGTGCCAGCAGCATAAGAGGGGGCATATCCGATACGCAGTATTTT. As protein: CASSIRGGISDTQYF.

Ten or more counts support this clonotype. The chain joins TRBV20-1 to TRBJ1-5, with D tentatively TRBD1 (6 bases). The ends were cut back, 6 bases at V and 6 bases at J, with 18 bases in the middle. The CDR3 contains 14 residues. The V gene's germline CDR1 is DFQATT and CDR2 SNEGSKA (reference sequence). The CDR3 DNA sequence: TGCAGTGCCACCTCAGGGGTTTCAGGTCAGCCCCAGCATTTT. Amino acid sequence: CSATSGVSGQPQHF.

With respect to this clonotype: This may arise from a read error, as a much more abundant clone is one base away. DNA of the CDR3: TGTGCCAGCACACGGGACAGGGAAGGGAGTGAGCAGTTCTTC. Translating gives CASTRDREGSEQFF. The V gene is TRBV28, the J gene TRBJ2-1; 9 nucleotides align to TRBD1. V lost 7 bases and J lost 9; bases outside the gene matches: 10. The CDR3 loop spans 14 amino acids. Germline CDR1 MDHEN, CDR2 SYDVKM.

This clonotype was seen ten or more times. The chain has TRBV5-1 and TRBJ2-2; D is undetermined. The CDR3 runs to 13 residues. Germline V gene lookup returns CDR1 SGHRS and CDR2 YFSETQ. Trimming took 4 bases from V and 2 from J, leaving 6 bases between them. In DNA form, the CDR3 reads TGCGCCAGCAGCGGAGCAAACACCGGGGAGCTGTTTTTT. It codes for CASSGANTGELFF.

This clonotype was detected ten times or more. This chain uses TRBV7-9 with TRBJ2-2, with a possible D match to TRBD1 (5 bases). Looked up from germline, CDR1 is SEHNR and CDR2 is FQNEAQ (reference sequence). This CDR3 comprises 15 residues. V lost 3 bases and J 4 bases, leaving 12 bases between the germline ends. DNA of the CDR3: TGTGCCAGCAGCTTCGCAGGGTCGAGCACCGGGGAGCTGTTTTTT. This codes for CASSFAGSSTGELFF.

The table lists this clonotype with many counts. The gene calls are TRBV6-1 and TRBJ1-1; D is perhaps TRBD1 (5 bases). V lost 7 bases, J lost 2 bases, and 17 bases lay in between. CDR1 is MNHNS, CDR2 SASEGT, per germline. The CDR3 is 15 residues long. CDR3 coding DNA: TGTGCCAGCACCCAAGGTTCACAGGCCAACACTGAAGCTTTCTTT. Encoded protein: CASTQGSQANTEAFF.

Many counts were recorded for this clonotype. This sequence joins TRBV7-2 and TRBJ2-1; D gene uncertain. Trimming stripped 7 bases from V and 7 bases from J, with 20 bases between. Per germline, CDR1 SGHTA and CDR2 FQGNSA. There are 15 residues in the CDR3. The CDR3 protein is CASIPVDGIRNEQFF. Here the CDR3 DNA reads TGTGCCAGCATCCCAGTAGACGGAATACGGAATGAGCAGTTCTTC.

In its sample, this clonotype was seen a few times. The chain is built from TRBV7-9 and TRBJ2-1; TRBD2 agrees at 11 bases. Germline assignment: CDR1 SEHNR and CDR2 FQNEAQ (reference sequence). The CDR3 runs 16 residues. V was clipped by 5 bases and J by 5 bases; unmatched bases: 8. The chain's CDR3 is CASSAPTSGSHNEQFF. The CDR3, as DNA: TGTGCCAGCAGCGCCCCAACTAGCGGGAGCCACAATGAGCAGTTCTTC.

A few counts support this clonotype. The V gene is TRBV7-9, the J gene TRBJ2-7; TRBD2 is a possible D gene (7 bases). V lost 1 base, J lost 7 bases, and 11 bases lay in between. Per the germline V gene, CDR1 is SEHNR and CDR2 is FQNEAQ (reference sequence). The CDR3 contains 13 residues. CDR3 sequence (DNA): TGTGCCAGCAGCTTAGACAAGGGGGGGGAGCAGTACTTC. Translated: CASSLDKGGEQYF.